These T cell receptor beta chains were read from a single sample in a study of Ad26.COV2.S vaccination and SARS-CoV-2 variants. Generated by immunoSEQ multiplex PCR, the TCRdb table keeps only in-frame clones and is missing some. The sample records a few hundred thousand clones, roughly 87% being singletons. The sample in question was peripheral blood, obtained in a trial of Ad26.COV2.S vaccine versus placebo. The receptors shown here come from a person aged 18-65 years who received the Ad26.COV2.S COVID-19 vaccine or a placebo. CDR3s include the opening cysteine and the closing phenylalanine or tryptophan. D genes are given only for firm matches. Clone size is given for some rows only: seen once, a few or many times, or a class if the clone is expanded.

j_call | clone_size | v_call | d_call | cdr3_aa | cdr3_nt
TRBJ2-2 | once | TRBV12-5 | NA | CASGLGDGNTGELFF | TGTGCTAGTGGTTTGGGGGACGGCAACACCGGGGAGCTGTTTTTT
TRBJ2-3 | NA | TRBV27 | TRBD2 | CASIKLGGASGSTDTQYF | TGTGCCAGCATTAAACTTGGAGGGGCTAGCGGAAGCACAGATACGCAGTATTTT
TRBJ1-5 | NA | TRBV23-1 | NA | CASHDTGGPFNQPQHF | TGCGCCAGCCATGACACGGGGGGGCCTTTCAATCAGCCCCAGCATTTT
TRBJ2-7 | NA | TRBV18 | NA | CASSPSAASTYEQYF | TGTGCCAGCTCACCCTCGGCGGCGTCGACCTACGAGCAGTACTTC
TRBJ2-2 | NA | TRBV4-1 | NA | CASSQGFRGRTGELFF | TGCGCCAGCAGCCAAGGGTTCAGGGGACGAACCGGGGAGCTGTTTTTT
TRBJ1-6 | NA | TRBV12-3/TRBV12-4 | NA | CASRGANNSPLHF | TGTGCCAGTCGGGGGGCCAATAATTCACCCCTCCACTTT
TRBJ1-6 | few | TRBV19 | NA | CASSISDSPLHF | TGTGCCAGTAGTATATCAGATTCACCCCTCCACTTT
TRBJ1-3 | NA | TRBV7-2 | NA | CASSPRPPSGNTIYF | TGTGCCAGCAGCCCAAGACCGCCATCTGGAAACACCATATATTTT
TRBJ2-2 | NA | TRBV6-2/TRBV6-3 | TRBD1 | CASSPRGQGAAGELFF | TGTGCCAGCAGTCCACGGGGGCAGGGGGCAGCCGGGGAGCTGTTTTTT
TRBJ2-3 | NA | TRBV4-1 | TRBD2 | CASSQDPSGLAGMSTQYF | TGCGCCAGCAGCCAAGATCCCTCTGGACTAGCGGGAATGAGTACGCAGTATTTT
TRBJ1-5 | few | TRBV2 | NA | CASSGELDQPQHF | TGTGCCAGCAGTGGGGAACTTGATCAGCCCCAGCATTTT
TRBJ1-4 | NA | TRBV10-3 | NA | CAIRDPWTEKLFF | TGTGCCATCAGGGACCCTTGGACGGAAAAACTGTTTTTT
TRBJ2-5 | NA | TRBV7-2 | NA | CASRRGEGETQYF | TGTGCCAGCAGGAGGGGGGAGGGGGAGACCCAGTACTTC
TRBJ2-4 | NA | TRBV2 | TRBD2 | CASSGTSGTNIQYF | TGTGCCAGCAGCGGGACTAGCGGTACAAACATTCAGTACTTC
TRBJ1-2 | NA | TRBV7-9 | NA | CASSLDTNYGYTF | TGTGCCAGCAGCTTAGATACTAACTATGGCTACACCTTC
TRBJ2-2 | NA | TRBV4-2 | TRBD2 | CASSQDTSASNTGELFF | TGTGCCAGCAGCCAAGATACTAGCGCATCGAACACCGGGGAGCTGTTTTTT
TRBJ2-5 | NA | TRBV5-1 | NA | CASSLRSQGETQYF | TGCGCCAGCAGCTTAAGGAGCCAGGGGGAGACCCAGTACTTC
TRBJ1-5 | NA | TRBV5-6 | NA | CASSLGANQPQHF | TGTGCCAGCAGCTTGGGCGCAAATCAGCCCCAGCATTTT
TRBJ2-3 | NA | TRBV10-3 | TRBD2 | CAISGKPSAGVSDTITDTQYF | TGTGCCATCAGCGGAAAACCCTCGGCGGGAGTAAGCGATACTATCACAGATACGCAGTATTTT
TRBJ2-7 | NA | TRBV4-2 | NA | CASSQDLVRGHYEQYF | TGTGCCAGCAGCCAAGACTTGGTGCGGGGACACTACGAGCAGTACTTC
TRBJ2-5 | NA | TRBV28 | NA | CASSSYGLASGTQYF | TGTGCCAGCAGTTCCTACGGGCTAGCGTCAGGGACCCAGTACTTC
TRBJ1-5 | NA | TRBV28 | TRBD1 | CASSGVHRGRVGQPQHF | TGTGCCAGCAGCGGGGTACACAGGGGGCGAGTGGGTCAGCCCCAGCATTTT
TRBJ2-3 | NA | TRBV15 | TRBD1 | CATSRRTGQGGTQYF | TGTGCCACCAGCAGGAGAACGGGACAGGGCGGTACGCAGTATTTT
TRBJ2-6 | NA | TRBV28 | NA | CASSSTGLISGANVLTF | TGTGCCAGCAGTTCGACAGGCTTAATATCTGGGGCCAACGTCCTGACTTTC
TRBJ2-3 | NA | TRBV18 | NA | CASSPGLTDTQYF | TGTGCCAGCTCACCAGGCCTAACGGATACGCAGTATTTT
TRBJ2-1 | once | TRBV2 | NA | CASSVVGRVGDEQFF | TGTGCCAGCAGTGTGGTGGGCAGGGTAGGCGATGAGCAGTTCTTC
TRBJ1-5 | NA | TRBV2 | TRBD1 | CASTAGTEYQPQHF | TGTGCCAGCACTGCCGGGACAGAGTATCAGCCCCAGCATTTT
TRBJ2-5 | NA | TRBV5-1 | NA | CASSLAGPHLGETQYF | TGCGCCAGCAGCTTGGCTGGGCCTCACCTGGGGGAGACCCAGTACTTC
TRBJ1-5 | NA | TRBV5-1 | NA | CASSERGGGQPQHF | TGCGCCAGCAGCGAACGAGGGGGGGGACAGCCCCAGCATTTT
TRBJ2-7 | NA | TRBV7-7 | NA | CASSLGPGGRYEQYF | TGTGCCAGCAGCTTGGGTCCAGGGGGGCGTTACGAGCAGTACTTC
TRBJ1-1 | NA | TRBV18 | TRBD1 | CASSPRQGFTEAFF | TGTGCCAGCTCACCGCGACAGGGATTCACTGAAGCTTTCTTT